This T cell receptor (beta chain) stems from a study of T cell repertoires in cytomegalovirus infection. Study results and limitations: Dominant in the ex vivo response were TCR beta clonotypes restricted by HLA-C and specific for CMV.

In regard to this clonotype: Its antigen is unidentified.

TCRdb re-called the reads through MiXCR, storing one row per CDR3 protein. This sample has 600,000 to 800,000 distinct CDR3 sequences, with more than 20% found just once. V was pared by 3 bases and J by 14 bases, with 7 bases of the junction left unmatched. This CDR3 region has 11 residues. The germline V gene has CDR1 SQVTM and CDR2 ANQGSEA. The clonotype was recovered from a human donor in good health (CMV status not recorded). Some clones in this sample may be carry-over from other donors' samples. Material for sequencing was CD8+ T cells from PBMCs. J is TRBJ2-1 and V is TRBV29-1, with 7 bases that match TRBD2. For the CDR3, the DNA is TGCAGCGTTGATGGGGGACTAATGAAGTTCTTC. Residues: CSVDGGLMKFF.